These 23 T cell receptor beta chains were all obtained from the same sample, sequenced in a study of T cells in Graves' hyperthyroidism and ophthalmopathy. Amplification yielded TCR beta CDR3 regions, with RNA transcripts as the source. The HTBI set primed first-round TCR CDR3 RT-PCR. TCRdb itself ran the multiplex PCR reads through MiXCR, one entry per CDR3 protein. The table records fewer than 450,000 distinct CDR3 sequences, over 11% of them present only once. Sequencing used blood. These receptors all stem from a man aged 50 to 59 with Graves' ophthalmopathy.

This clonotype was seen more than once but under ten times. The CDR3 bases are TGTGCCAGCAGCCGACAAGGGGTAACAGATACGCAGTATTTT. Protein sequence: CASSRQGVTDTQYF. The gene calls are TRBV7-9 and TRBJ2-3, with D possibly matching TRBD1 (5 bases). V was clipped by 5 bases and J by 3 bases, with 12 bases between them. Germline CDR1 SEHNR, CDR2 FQNEAQ (reference sequence). This CDR3 spans 14 amino acids.

This clonotype was seen a few times. V is TRBV10-3 and J is TRBJ1-1, with no clear D. V shed 8 bases and J shed 1 base, with 8 bases lying between them. Germline V gives CDR1 ENHRY, CDR2 SYGVKD. The CDR3 extends over 12 amino acids. The CDR3 is CAISNSNTEAFF. In DNA, the CDR3 is TGTGCCATCTCGAATTCGAACACTGAAGCTTTCTTT.

This clonotype came up a few times. The chain combines TRBV28 with TRBJ1-5; tentatively, D is TRBD1 (5 bases). Germline V lookup: CDR1 MDHEN, CDR2 SYDVKM. Trimming removed 6 bases from V and 0 bases from J, with 9 bases in between. This CDR3 comprises 14 residues. The CDR3 protein is CASSSGYSNQPQHF. The DNA for the CDR3 is TGTGCCAGCAGCTCAGGGTATAGCAATCAGCCCCAGCATTTT.

This chain links TRBV7-8 with TRBJ2-5; D may be TRBD2 (5 bases). The CDR3 is 15 residues long. V was cut by 1 base and J by 5 bases, with 14 bases left in between. In germline, CDR1 is SGHVS, CDR2 FQNEAQ. Here the CDR3 DNA reads TGTGCCAGCAGCTTAGAGGGTACTAGATCGGAGACCCAGTACTTC. This translates into CASSLEGTRSETQYF. The variable domain in full, completed from reference TRBV7-8 and TRBJ2-5, reads GAGVSQSPRYKVAKRGQDVALRCDPISGHVSLFWYQQALGQGPEFLTYFQNEAQLDKSGLPSDRFFAERPEGSVSTLKIQRTQQEDSAVYLCASSLEGTRSETQYFGPGTRLLVL.

This clonotype was picked up a small number of times. The chain combines TRBV14 with TRBJ2-5, with D unclear. Germline-derived CDR1 and CDR2 are SGHDN and FVKESK. V was pared by 0 bases and J by 1 base, with 18 bases between. The CDR3 consists of 18 residues. Written as DNA, the CDR3 is TGTGCCAGCAGCCAAGAGATAGGCGCAACGAACGGCCAAGAGACCCAGTACTTC. The encoded protein is CASSQEIGATNGQETQYF.

The rearrangement uses TRBV20-1 and TRBJ2-5; no definite D call. CDR3 length: 14 amino acids. V lost 0 bases and J lost 1, with 9 bases in between. CDR1 is DFQATT, CDR2 SNEGSKA, per germline (reference sequence). The CDR3 sequence: CSAREDRSQETQYF. CDR3 bases: TGCAGTGCTAGAGAGGATAGGAGCCAAGAGACCCAGTACTTC.

This chain joins TRBV29-1 and TRBJ2-1; 15 nucleotides line up with TRBD2. Germline V CDR1 and CDR2: SQVTM, ANQGSEA. The CDR3 extends over 14 amino acids. The V segment lost 5 bases and the J segment 7 bases; nucleotides outside the gene matches: 3. CDR3 region: CSVQGLAGGNEQFF. As DNA, the CDR3 is TGCAGCGTTCAAGGACTAGCGGGAGGGAATGAGCAGTTCTTC.

This clonotype has a count of ten or more. The gene calls are TRBV7-8 and TRBJ2-1; D is perhaps TRBD1 (5 bases). Germline V CDR1 and CDR2: SGHVS, FQNEAQ. CDR3 length equals 15 residues. The ends were cut back, 3 bases at V and 7 bases at J, with 16 bases in the middle. DNA for the CDR3: TGTGCCAGCAGCTTGTCAGAGCCAGGGTTGAATGAGCAGTTCTTC. This translates into CASSLSEPGLNEQFF. Drawing the rest from reference TRBV7-8 and TRBJ2-1, the complete variable domain is GAGVSQSPRYKVAKRGQDVALRCDPISGHVSLFWYQQALGQGPEFLTYFQNEAQLDKSGLPSDRFFAERPEGSVSTLKIQRTQQEDSAVYLCASSLSEPGLNEQFFGPGTRLTVL.

This clonotype was counted between two and nine times. The gene calls are TRBV9 and TRBJ2-4; D possibly uses TRBD1 or TRBD2 (5 bases each). Germline CDR1 is SGDLS and CDR2 is YYNGEE. The CDR3 loop spans 13 amino acids. Trimming stripped 6 bases from V and 6 bases from J, with 13 bases between. In DNA form, the CDR3 reads TGTGCCAGCAACCGGGACCCGGGAAACATTCAGTACTTC. Protein sequence: CASNRDPGNIQYF.

This chain links TRBV19 with TRBJ1-3; D gene ambiguous. Germline values: CDR1 LNHDA, CDR2 SQIVND (reference sequence). V lost 6 bases, J lost 0 bases, and 9 bases lay in between. The length of the CDR3 is 14 residues. CDR3 bases: TGTGCCAGTAGCCCTTCAGGCTCTGGAAACACCATATATTTT. This encodes CASSPSGSGNTIYF.

Note on this clonotype: A much larger clone differs from this one at a single base, so this may be a read error. This CDR3 is missing its conserved last phenylalanine or tryptophan, likely due to a read error. The chain links TRBV5-5 to TRBJ1-4; TRBD1 agrees at 7 bases. The CDR3 is 14 residues long. V was clipped by 5 bases and J by 3 bases; unmatched bases: 4. CDR1 SGHKS and CDR2 YYEKEE come from the germline V gene (reference sequence). The DNA of the CDR3 is TGTGCCAGCAGTACCGGGACAGCTAATGAAAAACTGTTTATT. This encodes CASSTGTANEKLFI.

The sample holds many counts of this clonotype. The gene calls are TRBV6-1 and TRBJ2-7; D is ambiguous. The germline gives CDR1 MNHNS, CDR2 SASEGT. Trimming took 7 bases from V and 4 from J, leaving 14 bases between them. CDR3 length: 13 residues. For the CDR3, the DNA is TGTGCCAGCACCAACGGTGGCGGATACGAGCAGTACTTC. It specifies CASTNGGGYEQYF.

This clonotype came up a few times. The rearrangement links TRBV5-6 to TRBJ2-7, with D possibly being TRBD2 (5 bases). The CDR3 has 15 amino acids. CDR1 is SGHDT, CDR2 YYEEEE, per germline. The germline V and J ends were trimmed by 1 base and 7 bases, with 18 bases remaining between them. The CDR3 region has the DNA TGTGCCAGCAGCTTGTCCGCCCTGACTAAGAGGGAGCAGTACTTC. Its translation: CASSLSALTKREQYF.

This clonotype appeared many times. CDR3 coding DNA: TGTGCCAGCAGCTTAGAGGATGAGCAGTTCTTC. Encoded protein: CASSLEDEQFF. V and J are TRBV7-9 and TRBJ2-1; D is unresolved. Trimming left V 1 base short and J 8 bases short, with 3 bases between. Germline loops: CDR1 SEHNR, CDR2 FQNEAQ (reference sequence). The CDR3 runs to 11 residues.

This clonotype was counted between two and nine times. V gene TRBV7-9 combines with J gene TRBJ2-7, with D tentatively TRBD1 (6 bases). Germline loops: CDR1 SEHNR, CDR2 FQNEAQ (reference sequence). This CDR3 has 19 residues. Trimming shortened V by 4 bases and J by 1 base, and 26 bases separated the two germline ends. CDR3 sequence: CASSSNRVAEGRLSYEQYF. Here the CDR3 DNA reads TGTGCCAGCAGCTCGAACAGGGTTGCTGAGGGCCGATTATCCTACGAGCAGTACTTC.

This clonotype was detected a few times. This sequence joins TRBV4-2 and TRBJ1-1, with no clear D. V was cut by 4 bases and J by 0 bases, with 9 bases left in between. CDR1 is LGHNA and CDR2 is YNFKEQ in the germline V gene. The CDR3 length is 14 residues. In nucleotides, the CDR3 is TGTGCCAGCAGCCCCACGATTGTGAACACTGAAGCTTTCTTT. As protein: CASSPTIVNTEAFF.

This clonotype appeared many times. The chain carries TRBV7-6 and TRBJ2-7, with a weak D call TRBD2 (7 bases). Germline V gene sequence: CDR1 SGHVS, CDR2 FNYEAQ. CDR3 size: 18 residues. V was pared by 0 bases and J by 3 bases, with 21 bases between. The CDR3 sequence is CASSLAVGGTTEYYEQYF. CDR3 nucleotides: TGTGCCAGCAGCTTAGCCGTAGGGGGGACTACCGAGTACTACGAGCAGTACTTC.

At least ten counts were recorded for this clonotype. The CDR3 spells CASSERQGQETQYF. The CDR3 nucleotides are TGTGCCAGCAGTGAAAGACAGGGGCAAGAGACCCAGTACTTC. The chain carries TRBV2 and TRBJ2-5; 8 nucleotides line up with TRBD1. This CDR3 comprises 14 residues. Trimming took 2 bases from V and 2 from J; bases not matched to a gene: 1. Germline-derived CDR1 and CDR2 are SNHLY and FYNNEI. The full variable domain, its missing parts supplied by reference TRBV2 and TRBJ2-5, is EPEVTQTPSHQVTQMGQEVILRCVPISNHLYFYWYRQILGQKVEFLVSFYNNEISEKSEIFDDQFSVERPDGSNFTLKIRSTKLEDSAMYFCASSERQGQETQYFGPGTRLLVL.

V gene TRBV12-3 or TRBV12-4 combines with J gene TRBJ2-1; D remains ambiguous. The germline V and J ends were trimmed by 6 bases and 12 bases, with 15 bases remaining between them. The CDR3 consists of 12 residues. The CDR3 nucleotides are TGTGCCAGCAGCATATCTCCTACTGGGCAGTTCTTC. Amino acids: CASSISPTGQFF.

In its sample, this clonotype was seen many times. V and J are TRBV3-1 and TRBJ2-3; the match to TRBD2 covers 11 bases. The CDR3 is 15 residues long. The germline gives CDR1 LGHDT, CDR2 YNNKEL (reference sequence). The V gene end was trimmed by 6 bases and the J gene end by 1 base; junction bases not matched to a gene: 3. The CDR3 sequence: CASSTSGSGTDTQYF. The CDR3 DNA follows: TGTGCCAGCAGTACTAGCGGGAGCGGCACAGATACGCAGTATTTT.

This clonotype has just a few counts. The gene calls are TRBV6-1 and TRBJ1-2; 11 bases map to TRBD1. Germline CDR1 reads MNHNS; CDR2 reads SASEGT. J lost 10 bases, V lost 4 bases, and 8 bases had no gene match. This CDR3 is built from 14 residues. In nucleotides, the CDR3 is TGTGCCAGCAGTGGACGGGACAGGGGGTGGGACTACACCTTC. Protein sequence: CASSGRDRGWDYTF.

This clonotype was counted a few times. This chain connects TRBV4-1 to TRBJ1-6; tentatively, D is TRBD1 (6 bases). The CDR3 totals 16 residues. V was shortened by 3 bases and J by 8 bases, with 17 bases between the two germline ends. CDR1 and CDR2 (germline): MGHRA, YSYEKL. The CDR3 is CASSQERTADYSPLHF. The CDR3 DNA sequence: TGCGCCAGCAGCCAGGAAAGGACAGCAGACTATTCACCCCTCCACTTT.

The genes are TRBV7-9 and TRBJ2-1; 14 bases agree with TRBD2. The germline gives CDR1 SEHNR, CDR2 FQNEAQ (reference sequence). This CDR3 has 16 residues. V shed 5 bases, J shed 9 bases, and the junction held 9 bases outside the gene matches. CDR3 nucleotides: TGTGCCAGCAGCGGGACTAGCGGGAGTAGGGGGAGTGAGCAGTTCTTC. It translates to CASSGTSGSRGSEQFF.